This TCR beta chain comes out of a study of shared clonotypes between healthy human individuals. TCRdb keeps only in-frame clones here, not all; method: immunoSEQ multiplex PCR. The table has about 1.5 million clones, roughly 96% seen once; the top ten hold about 1%. The CDR3 is made up of 14 amino acids. Trimming pared 5 bases from V and 5 bases from J, leaving 12 bases between. CDR1 and CDR2 (germline): LNHDA, SQIVND (reference sequence). The V and J genes are TRBV19 and TRBJ1-4; D is possibly TRBD1 (5 bases). The receptor comes from a man aged 25-45 years in good health. The specimen was naive CD4+ T cells sorted from blood. Sample subset: CD45RA+ positively selected. The CDR3 is CASSSPGRNEKLFF. The CDR3 nucleotides are TGTGCCAGTAGTTCGCCGGGACGGAATGAAAAACTGTTTTTT.